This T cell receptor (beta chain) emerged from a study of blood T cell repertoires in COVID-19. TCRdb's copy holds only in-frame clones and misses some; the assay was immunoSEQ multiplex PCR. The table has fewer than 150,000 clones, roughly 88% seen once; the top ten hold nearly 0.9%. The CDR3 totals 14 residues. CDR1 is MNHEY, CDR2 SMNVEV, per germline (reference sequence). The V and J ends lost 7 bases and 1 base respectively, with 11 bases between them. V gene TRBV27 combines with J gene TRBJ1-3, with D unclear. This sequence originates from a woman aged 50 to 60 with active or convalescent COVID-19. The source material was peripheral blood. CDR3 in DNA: TGTGCCAGCAAGAGTTCGGGTTCTGGAAACACCATATATTTT. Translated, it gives CASKSSGSGNTIYF.